This is a list of T cell receptor beta chains from one sample in a study of T cell responses to AZD1222 COVID-19 vaccine. The data were produced by immunoSEQ multiplex PCR, yet TCRdb's version contains in-frame clones alone and is incomplete. The repertoire consists of about 110,000 clones, with approximately 90% occurring once and the leading ten covering roughly 3.2%. Sequencing used peripheral blood, obtained on day 0 of MenACWY control vaccination. These receptor sequences come from an adult in good health. Both conserved end residues are trimmed from each CDR3.

j_gene: TRBJ1-2; v_gene: TRBV2; len: 8; CDR3aa: ASGQSGYT
j_gene: TRBJ2-5; v_gene: TRBV9; len: 14; CDR3aa: ASSVSASGGIETQY
j_gene: TRBJ1-2; v_gene: TRBV5-6; len: 11; CDR3aa: ASSLELNYGYT
j_gene: TRBJ2-1; v_gene: TRBV5-5; len: 15; CDR3aa: ASSPLPGLALYNEQF
j_gene: TRBJ1-1; v_gene: TRBV2; len: 12; CDR3aa: ASRDTGRSTEAF
j_gene: TRBJ2-7; v_gene: TRBV6-5; len: 11; CDR3aa: ASARDYLYEQY
j_gene: TRBJ2-7; v_gene: TRBV29-1; len: 13; CDR3aa: SVEAPDRGNYEQY
j_gene: TRBJ2-7; v_gene: TRBV3-1/TRBV3-2; len: 11; CDR3aa: ATLDPKRDEQY
j_gene: TRBJ2-1; v_gene: TRBV9; len: 13; CDR3aa: ASSPGQSSYNEQF
j_gene: TRBJ1-6; v_gene: TRBV4-3; len: 12; CDR3aa: ASSHRGGDSPLH
j_gene: TRBJ2-3; v_gene: TRBV7-9; len: 12; CDR3aa: ASSLGIWGDTQY
j_gene: TRBJ2-2; v_gene: TRBV14; len: 12; CDR3aa: ASSAYKNTGELF
j_gene: TRBJ2-1; v_gene: TRBV5-1; len: 13; CDR3aa: ASSTTRGTGNEQF
j_gene: TRBJ2-5; v_gene: TRBV6-5; len: 11; CDR3aa: ASTEVVGETQY
j_gene: TRBJ1-2; v_gene: TRBV3-1/TRBV3-2; len: 11; CDR3aa: ASSRSEGPGCT
j_gene: TRBJ2-1; v_gene: TRBV28; len: 16; CDR3aa: ASSLPDRGYSISNEQF
j_gene: TRBJ1-6; v_gene: TRBV20-1; len: 12; CDR3aa: SANDRGRGSPLH
j_gene: TRBJ1-1; v_gene: TRBV28; len: 12; CDR3aa: ASSTGGMGTEAF
j_gene: TRBJ1-3; v_gene: TRBV5-1; len: 13; CDR3aa: ASSLGDSSGNTIY
j_gene: TRBJ2-5; v_gene: TRBV18; len: 11; CDR3aa: ASSPKGSETQY
j_gene: TRBJ1-3; v_gene: TRBV2; len: 14; CDR3aa: ASSRHGGQGRNTIY
j_gene: TRBJ2-3; v_gene: TRBV28; len: 14; CDR3aa: ASSAGLAGGPDTQY
j_gene: TRBJ1-2; v_gene: TRBV4-2; len: 12; CDR3aa: ASSPEGGEYGYT
j_gene: TRBJ2-1; v_gene: TRBV6-2/TRBV6-3; len: 14; CDR3aa: ASSPGGPLSYNEQF
j_gene: TRBJ1-2; v_gene: TRBV10-2; len: 11; CDR3aa: ASRPNRVHGYT
j_gene: TRBJ1-1; v_gene: TRBV13; len: 12; CDR3aa: ASSLGWGGTEAF
j_gene: TRBJ2-5; v_gene: TRBV19; len: 14; CDR3aa: ASSISTSGGQETQY
j_gene: TRBJ1-6; v_gene: TRBV9; len: 13; CDR3aa: ASSGGGGYNSPLH
j_gene: TRBJ2-3; v_gene: TRBV6-4; len: 12; CDR3aa: ASSGLAGGDTQY
j_gene: TRBJ1-2; v_gene: TRBV24-1; len: 12; CDR3aa: ATSDYDRNYGYT
j_gene: TRBJ1-2; v_gene: TRBV9; len: 12; CDR3aa: ASSVGLGAGGYT
j_gene: TRBJ1-5; v_gene: TRBV28; len: 15; CDR3aa: ASSLPGQSYSNQPQH
j_gene: TRBJ1-2; v_gene: TRBV9; len: 15; CDR3aa: ASSTPRGQGVNYGYT
j_gene: TRBJ1-1; v_gene: TRBV19; len: 10; CDR3aa: ASSPRTTEAF
j_gene: TRBJ1-2; v_gene: TRBV2; len: 15; CDR3aa: ASSAHPGQGSNYGYT
j_gene: TRBJ1-2; v_gene: TRBV2; len: 13; CDR3aa: ASSDPGTGAFGYT
j_gene: TRBJ2-6; v_gene: TRBV27; len: 16; CDR3aa: ATSLRVLSSSGANVLT
j_gene: TRBJ1-2; v_gene: TRBV18; len: 13; CDR3aa: ASSQSRSTNYGYT
j_gene: TRBJ2-7; v_gene: TRBV18; len: 13; CDR3aa: ASFLTSGGVYEQY
j_gene: TRBJ2-3; v_gene: TRBV10-2; len: 12; CDR3aa: ASKVTGSTDTQY
j_gene: TRBJ1-2; v_gene: TRBV5-1; len: 14; CDR3aa: ASSWSPTGNYGGYT
j_gene: TRBJ1-2; v_gene: TRBV11-2; len: 13; CDR3aa: ASSLVSGANYGYT
j_gene: TRBJ2-7; v_gene: TRBV19; len: 13; CDR3aa: ASSRTQGVEYEQY
j_gene: TRBJ2-5; v_gene: TRBV6-2/TRBV6-3; len: 9; CDR3aa: ASSYGETQY
j_gene: TRBJ1-1; v_gene: TRBV9; len: 14; CDR3aa: ASSTRGGALNTEAF
j_gene: TRBJ2-3; v_gene: TRBV4-2; len: 12; CDR3aa: ASSLGTSTDTQY
j_gene: TRBJ2-2; v_gene: TRBV5-4; len: 11; CDR3aa: ASSLQGAGELF
j_gene: TRBJ1-1; v_gene: TRBV29-1; len: 11; CDR3aa: SSSVRGDTEAF
j_gene: TRBJ2-5; v_gene: TRBV3-1/TRBV3-2; len: 9; CDR3aa: ASSQTTGQY